This T cell receptor beta chain was sequenced during a study of blood T cell repertoires in COVID-19. The CDR3 spans 14 residues. Germline V CDR1 and CDR2: LNHDA, SQIVND (reference sequence). With V trimmed by 6 bases and J by 0 bases, 5 bases remained unmatched. The authors' processing: Estimation of nucleated cell counts relied on the amplification of reference gene primers. Sequencing was performed with immunoSEQ multiplex PCR; in TCRdb, only in-frame clones are kept and a portion is missing. V and J calls and clone size are those listed in that table; D and trimming were worked out from the DNA. This sample has about 90,000 clones, with 86% found just once.

The sample was peripheral blood. J is TRBJ2-7 and V is TRBV19; 7 nucleotides align to TRBD2. The TCR comes from an older man with acute or convalescent COVID-19. CDR3 bases: TGTGCCAGTAGCGCTAGCGGAAACTCCTACGAGCAGTACTTC. It encodes CASSASGNSYEQYF.